This T cell receptor (beta chain) was profiled in a study of T cell clones after liver transplantation. Assay used: immunoSEQ multiplex PCR; TCRdb lists only in-frame clones, some missing. The repertoire holds roughly 100,000 clones, 75% to 85% seen once, with over 0.75% in the top ten. V lost 0 bases to trimming and J lost 8 bases, with 1 base between them. In germline, CDR1 is DFQATT, CDR2 SNEGSKA (reference sequence). This CDR3 contains 10 residues. V gene TRBV20-1 combines with J gene TRBJ1-4; D unresolved. This TCR came from a human donor who received a liver transplant. The sample in question was CD4+ T cells from blood, obtained before liver transplant. The chain's CDR3 is CSAREEKLFF. The CDR3 coding sequence is TGCAGTGCTAGAGAAGAAAAACTGTTTTTT.